The TCR beta chain under discussion was sequenced for a study of tumor T cells in aggressive B-cell lymphoma. Only in-frame clones appear in the TCRdb table, and some are missing; sequencing was by immunoSEQ multiplex PCR. The repertoire holds 9,000 to 13,000 clones, with around 89% as singletons. The germline CDR1 and CDR2 sequences are MDHEN and SYDVKM. V was pared by 3 bases and J by 5 bases, with 3 bases of the junction left unmatched. The CDR3 extends over 14 amino acids. This sequence was found in an adult with diffuse large B cell lymphoma. This sequence joins TRBV28 and TRBJ2-1; TRBD1 matches 8 bases. The specimen was tumor tissue. DNA of the CDR3: TGTGCCAGCAGTTTGGGGACAGGCCACAATGAGCAGTTCTTC. Encoded protein: CASSLGTGHNEQFF.